The clone carrying this T cell receptor (beta chain) was counted at least ten times. CDR1 is DFQATT, CDR2 SNEGSKA, per germline (reference sequence). V shed 1 base, J shed 5 bases, and the junction held 8 bases outside the gene matches. This CDR3 has 16 amino acids. This sample stems from a study of human T cells and chemical hapten exposure. As to time point: pre-sensitization, week 0. Treatment reported: therapeutic diphenylcyclopropenone sensitization with weekly scalp DPC. TCRdb reanalysed the RACE reads using MiXCR and keeps one entry per CDR3 protein. The table records about 80,000 distinct CDR3 sequences, around 15% of them present only once.

The V call is TRBV20-1, the J call TRBJ2-3, with 11 nucleotides matching TRBD2. This specimen consisted of whole blood, obtained in connection with sensitization to the hapten diphenylcyclopropenone (DPC). This TCR came from a woman aged 50 to 60 with alopecia areata. Some clones in this sample may be carry-over from other donors' samples. Here the CDR3 reads CSARADSGRAGDTQYF. CDR3 coding DNA: TGCAGTGCTAGAGCCGATAGCGGGAGGGCGGGAGATACGCAGTATTTT.